Listed below are T cell receptor beta chains from one sample, sequenced in a study of blood T cell repertoires in COVID-19. Sequenced by immunoSEQ multiplex PCR; TCRdb stores in-frame clones only, minus some. The sample contains around 200,000 clones, about 90% of which appear only once. The sample comprised peripheral blood. These receptor sequences come from a man aged 18 to 29 with active or convalescent COVID-19. Each CDR3 is given with its conserved first and last residue. D genes are given only for firm matches. Size is stated for part of the rows, as once, few or many counts, or as a class when the clone is expanded.

CDR3aa: CASSFNRGSTAEAFF
CDR3nt: TGTGCCAGCAGCTTTAACAGGGGATCGACGGCTGAAGCTTTCTTT
d_gene: TRBD1
len: 15
j_gene: TRBJ1-1
v_gene: TRBV11-2
abundance: -

CDR3aa: CASSPDRDPITEAFF
CDR3nt: TGTGCCAGCAGCCCGGACAGGGACCCTATCACTGAAGCTTTCTTT
d_gene: TRBD1
len: 15
j_gene: TRBJ1-1
v_gene: TRBV2
abundance: -

CDR3aa: CASSRNRGSLDGELFF
CDR3nt: TGCGCCAGCAGCCGAAACAGGGGTAGTTTGGACGGGGAGCTGTTTTTT
d_gene: TRBD1
len: 16
j_gene: TRBJ2-2
v_gene: TRBV4-1
abundance: once

CDR3aa: CASSQALGGGQYF
CDR3nt: TGTGCCAGCAGCCAAGCCCTCGGGGGAGGGCAGTACTTC
d_gene: -
len: 13
j_gene: TRBJ2-7
v_gene: TRBV3-1/TRBV3-2
abundance: -

CDR3aa: CSVDRDRAGGYTF
CDR3nt: TGCAGCGTCGACCGGGACAGGGCTGGTGGCTACACCTTC
d_gene: TRBD1
len: 13
j_gene: TRBJ1-2
v_gene: TRBV29-1
abundance: -

CDR3aa: CASRPGTGNGNEKLFF
CDR3nt: TGTGCCAGCAGGCCCGGGACAGGAAACGGCAATGAAAAACTGTTTTTT
d_gene: TRBD1
len: 16
j_gene: TRBJ1-4
v_gene: TRBV5-6
abundance: -

CDR3aa: CASSEQNYEQYF
CDR3nt: TGTGCCAGCAGTGAACAGAATTACGAGCAGTACTTC
d_gene: -
len: 12
j_gene: TRBJ2-7
v_gene: TRBV2
abundance: -

CDR3aa: CASEQANYGYTF
CDR3nt: TGTGCCAGCGAACAGGCGAACTATGGCTACACCTTC
d_gene: -
len: 12
j_gene: TRBJ1-2
v_gene: TRBV2
abundance: -

CDR3aa: CAWSPGQGENNEKLFF
CDR3nt: TGTGCCTGGAGCCCGGGACAGGGGGAAAATAATGAAAAACTGTTTTTT
d_gene: TRBD1
len: 16
j_gene: TRBJ1-4
v_gene: TRBV30
abundance: -

CDR3aa: CASSVGVAEETQYF
CDR3nt: TGTGCCAGCAGCGTAGGTGTTGCGGAGGAGACCCAGTACTTC
d_gene: -
len: 14
j_gene: TRBJ2-5
v_gene: TRBV9
abundance: -

CDR3aa: CASSRAWGQGTNGYTF
CDR3nt: TGTGCCAGCAGCCGAGCTTGGGGACAGGGTACGAATGGCTACACCTTC
d_gene: TRBD1
len: 16
j_gene: TRBJ1-2
v_gene: TRBV14
abundance: -

CDR3aa: CASSRDRVTPLHF
CDR3nt: TGCGCCAGCAGCCGCGACAGGGTTACACCCCTCCACTTT
d_gene: TRBD1
len: 13
j_gene: TRBJ1-6
v_gene: TRBV5-1
abundance: -

CDR3aa: CASSLGGRYGYTF
CDR3nt: TGTGCCAGCAGCTTAGGAGGGAGGTATGGCTACACCTTC
d_gene: -
len: 13
j_gene: TRBJ1-2
v_gene: TRBV7-2
abundance: -

CDR3aa: CAGAGGPSYNEQFF
CDR3nt: TGTGCCGGGGCGGGGGGCCCGTCCTACAATGAGCAGTTCTTC
d_gene: TRBD2
len: 14
j_gene: TRBJ2-1
v_gene: TRBV6-4
abundance: -

CDR3aa: CAWSVFGRRLAGNEQFF
CDR3nt: TGTGCCTGGAGTGTGTTCGGTCGAAGACTAGCGGGTAATGAGCAGTTCTTC
d_gene: TRBD2
len: 17
j_gene: TRBJ2-1
v_gene: TRBV30
abundance: -

CDR3aa: CATEEGTGTEAFF
CDR3nt: TGTGCCACCGAGGAGGGTACGGGCACTGAAGCTTTCTTT
d_gene: -
len: 13
j_gene: TRBJ1-1
v_gene: TRBV10-3
abundance: once

CDR3aa: CASSLGQTYNEQFF
CDR3nt: TGCGCCAGCAGCTTGGGACAGACTTACAATGAGCAGTTCTTC
d_gene: -
len: 14
j_gene: TRBJ2-1
v_gene: TRBV5-1
abundance: -

CDR3aa: CASSDGRSYEQYF
CDR3nt: TGTGCCAGCAGTGACGGGAGATCCTACGAGCAGTACTTC
d_gene: -
len: 13
j_gene: TRBJ2-7
v_gene: TRBV2
abundance: -

CDR3aa: CASSTPPGGNQPQHF
CDR3nt: TGTGCCAGTAGTACCCCGCCGGGGGGCAATCAGCCCCAGCATTTT
d_gene: -
len: 15
j_gene: TRBJ1-5
v_gene: TRBV19
abundance: -

CDR3aa: CASSWGGLAENTGELFF
CDR3nt: TGCGCCAGCAGCTGGGGAGGACTAGCGGAGAACACCGGGGAGCTGTTTTTT
d_gene: TRBD2
len: 17
j_gene: TRBJ2-2
v_gene: TRBV5-1
abundance: -

CDR3aa: CASSRGNEQFF
CDR3nt: TGTGCCAGCAGCCGGGGCAATGAGCAGTTCTTC
d_gene: -
len: 11
j_gene: TRBJ2-1
v_gene: TRBV7-9
abundance: -

CDR3aa: CASSLGLYNEQFF
CDR3nt: TGTGCCAGCAGCTTGGGACTCTACAATGAGCAGTTCTTC
d_gene: -
len: 13
j_gene: TRBJ2-1
v_gene: TRBV11-3
abundance: -

CDR3aa: CASSFGSGGRQETQYF
CDR3nt: TGTGCCAGCAGCTTCGGAAGCGGGGGGCGGCAAGAGACCCAGTACTTC
d_gene: TRBD2
len: 16
j_gene: TRBJ2-5
v_gene: TRBV7-7
abundance: -

CDR3aa: CASVGPYNEQFF
CDR3nt: TGTGCCAGCGTGGGCCCCTACAATGAGCAGTTCTTC
d_gene: -
len: 12
j_gene: TRBJ2-1
v_gene: TRBV6-5
abundance: -

CDR3aa: CASSGAGAGDTQYF
CDR3nt: TGTGCCAGTAGTGGGGCAGGGGCCGGAGATACGCAGTATTTT
d_gene: -
len: 14
j_gene: TRBJ2-3
v_gene: TRBV19
abundance: -